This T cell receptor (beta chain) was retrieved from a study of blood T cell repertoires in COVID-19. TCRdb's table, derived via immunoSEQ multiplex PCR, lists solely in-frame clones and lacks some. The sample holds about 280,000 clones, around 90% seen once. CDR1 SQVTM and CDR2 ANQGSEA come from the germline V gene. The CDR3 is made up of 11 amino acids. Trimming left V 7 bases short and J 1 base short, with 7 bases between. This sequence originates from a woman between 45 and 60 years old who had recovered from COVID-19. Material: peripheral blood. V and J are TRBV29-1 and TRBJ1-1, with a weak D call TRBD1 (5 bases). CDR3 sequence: CSADRNTEAFF. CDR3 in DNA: TGCAGCGCCGACAGGAACACTGAAGCTTTCTTT.